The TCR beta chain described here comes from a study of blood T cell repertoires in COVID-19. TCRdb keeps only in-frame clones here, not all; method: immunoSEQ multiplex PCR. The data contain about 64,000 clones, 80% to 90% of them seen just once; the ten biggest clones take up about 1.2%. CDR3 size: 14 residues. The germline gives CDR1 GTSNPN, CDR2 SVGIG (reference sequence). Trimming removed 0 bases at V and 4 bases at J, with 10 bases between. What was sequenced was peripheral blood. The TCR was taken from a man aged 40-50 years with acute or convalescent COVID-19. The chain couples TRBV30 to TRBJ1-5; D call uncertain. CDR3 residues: CAWSVTAFNQPQHF. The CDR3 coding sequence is TGTGCCTGGAGTGTAACAGCTTTTAATCAGCCCCAGCATTTT.